A selection of T cell receptor beta chains follows, all from one sample in a study of response to subunit inactivated influenza vaccine. TCRdb reanalysed the RT-PCR reads using MiXCR and keeps one entry per CDR3 protein. The sample holds fewer than 600,000 distinct CDR3 sequences; about 7.2% are singletons and the top ten take around 13%. Source: PBMCs from blood, taken less than 30 months after vaccination. The receptor set was obtained from a man aged 45-69 years who received an inactivated influenza vaccine. CDR3s include the opening cysteine and the closing phenylalanine or tryptophan. Each record gives: D gene, J gene, clone size, V gene, CDR3 protein, CDR3 DNA. The D gene is left open where the match is weak. Rows give clone size only sometimes, using once, few, many, or a class for an expanded clone.

-,TRBJ2-3,few,TRBV12-3/TRBV12-4,CASSWERLSTDTQYF,TGTGCCAGCAGTTGGGAGCGTTTAAGCACAGATACGCAGTATTTT
-,TRBJ1-2,-,TRBV10-2,CASSVEVGNYGYTF,TGCGCCAGCAGTGTAGAGGTGGGGAACTATGGCTACACCTTC
TRBD2,TRBJ2-7,-,TRBV20-1,CSPRAGGLYEQYF,TGCAGTCCCCGCGCGGGAGGGCTGTACGAGCAGTACTTC
-,TRBJ2-2,few,TRBV5-1,CASSLDPGRTGELFF,TGCGCCAGCAGCTTGGATCCGGGTAGAACCGGGGAGCTGTTTTTT
-,TRBJ2-7,many,TRBV6-5,CASSSRNQGYEQYF,TGTGCCAGCAGTTCCCGAAATCAGGGATACGAGCAGTACTTC
-,TRBJ2-7,-,TRBV3-1,CASSGGGDEQYF,TGTGCCAGCAGCGGTGGTGGGGACGAGCAGTACTTC
-,TRBJ1-4,-,TRBV6-5,CASSFSVGEKLFF,TGTGCCAGCAGTTTCTCGGTAGGGGAAAAACTGTTTTTT
-,TRBJ2-7,-,TRBV5-5,CASSLMTVSSYEQYF,TGTGCCAGCAGCTTGATGACGGTAAGCTCCTACGAGCAGTACTTC
-,TRBJ1-2,-,TRBV25-1,CASSGQYYGYTF,TGTGCCAGCAGTGGGCAGTACTATGGCTACACCTTC
-,TRBJ2-1,few,TRBV6-1,CASSRFWGEWNEQFF,TGTGCCAGCAGTCGTTTCTGGGGGGAATGGAATGAGCAGTTCTTC
-,TRBJ1-2,few,TRBV6-2/TRBV6-3,CASNPTGPAGYTF,TGTGCCAGCAACCCAACAGGACCCGCGGGCTACACCTTC
-,TRBJ2-5,few,TRBV20-1,CSARPTGSQYF,TGCAGTGCTCGTCCCACTGGGTCCCAGTACTTC
-,TRBJ2-3,few,TRBV20-1,CSARAKRGMVADTQYF,TGCAGTGCTAGAGCTAAGCGCGGGATGGTTGCAGATACGCAGTATTTT
-,TRBJ1-2,few,TRBV7-2,CASSFWEDYGYTF,TGTGCCAGCAGCTTTTGGGAAGACTATGGCTACACCTTC
-,TRBJ2-3,few,TRBV7-2,CASTTGSTDTQYF,TGTGCCAGCACCACGGGGAGCACAGATACGCAGTATTTT
-,TRBJ2-5,many,TRBV20-1,CSAIIQETQYF,TGCAGTGCTATCATACAAGAGACCCAGTACTTC
TRBD2,TRBJ2-3,few,TRBV10-3,CAISESPAGGEWATDTQYF,TGTGCCATCAGTGAGTCCCCAGCGGGGGGAGAATGGGCCACAGATACGCAGTATTTT
TRBD1,TRBJ1-5,-,TRBV28,CASSRDREGQPQHF,TGTGCCAGCAGTCGGGACAGGGAGGGACAGCCCCAGCATTTT
TRBD2,TRBJ2-3,-,TRBV15,CATSRESLAGDTQYF,TGTGCCACCAGCAGAGAATCACTAGCGGGAGATACGCAGTATTTT
-,TRBJ2-5,few,TRBV10-3,CAISLGPVQETQYF,TGTGCCATCAGCCTCGGACCGGTACAAGAGACCCAGTACTTC
-,TRBJ1-1,many,TRBV29-1,CSVLPAVEAFF,TGCAGCGTTTTGCCCGCGGTTGAAGCTTTCTTT
TRBD1,TRBJ2-7,few,TRBV27,CASSLPKTGAEQYF,TGTGCCAGCAGTTTACCTAAGACAGGGGCCGAGCAGTACTTC